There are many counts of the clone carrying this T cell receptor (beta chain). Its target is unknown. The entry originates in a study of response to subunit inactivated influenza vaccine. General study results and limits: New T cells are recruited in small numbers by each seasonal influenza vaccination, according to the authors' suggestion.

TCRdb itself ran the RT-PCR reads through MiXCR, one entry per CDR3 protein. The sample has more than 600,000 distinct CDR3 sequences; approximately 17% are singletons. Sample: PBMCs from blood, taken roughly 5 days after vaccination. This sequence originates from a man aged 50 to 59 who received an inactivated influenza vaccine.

The CDR3 DNA reads TGTGCCAGCAGTGAATGGCCGAGTGGCTACACCTTC. Translated, it gives CASSEWPSGYTF. The rearrangement links TRBV25-1 to TRBJ1-2, with unresolved D. The ends were cut back, 1 base at V and 7 bases at J, with 7 bases in the middle. This CDR3 is built from 12 residues. Germline V CDR1 and CDR2: MGHDK, SYGVNS.